This T cell receptor (beta chain) was retrieved from a study of spatial heterogeneity in lung cancer. Findings and limits, study-wide: Resection saw ubiquitous expanded tumor TCRs appear in blood more than follow-up did.

As for time point: sample taken at primary tumor resection. The donor group consisted of around 66 patients who had untreated, early-stage non-small cell lung cancer. The study sequenced unsorted whole RNA from tumor, nontumor lung or frozen PBMC. The CDR3 is 16 residues long. Germline-derived CDR1 and CDR2 are MNHEY and SMNVEV (reference sequence). Trimming removed 0 bases at V and 0 bases at J, with 12 bases between. One entry per CDR3 protein results from TCRdb running MiXCR on the 5' RACE reads. Of fewer than 40,000 distinct CDR3 sequences in the sample, 6% to 8% were seen once. Points on this clonotype: Its antigen is not known.

Sequencing used PBMCs, obtained at surgery. The sequence was obtained from a male donor with early-stage non-small cell lung cancer. The chain recombines TRBV27 with TRBJ2-7, with D perhaps given as TRBD1 or TRBD2 (5 bases each). CDR3 sequence (DNA): TGTGCCAGCAGTTTATCATGGGACGCCGTCTCCTACGAGCAGTACTTC. Amino acids: CASSLSWDAVSYEQYF.